One and the same sample provided the 16 T cell receptor beta chains below, sequenced in a study of vaccination effects on CD4 cells after COVID-19. Researchers isolated CD4+ T cells once about 11 days of culture had elapsed. This person caught SARS-CoV-2 sometime from March to December 2020, and PCR testing confirmed the infection. Two doses of either BNT162b2 or mRNA-1273 were given to each participant. No cognate antigen is known for these TCRs. Sequencing was performed with immunoSEQ multiplex PCR; in TCRdb, only in-frame clones are kept and a portion is missing. The profile covers around 53,000 clones, with 65% to 75% appearing a single time and 5.4% taken by the ten largest. This material consisted of CD4+ T cells from PBMCs cultured without peptide, taken after COVID-19 vaccination. Source of these receptors: a human donor who had a prior SARS-CoV-2 infection.

J is TRBJ2-4 and V is TRBV5-1, with a tentative D call TRBD2 (6 bases). V lost 4 bases and J lost 15, with 17 bases in between. The CDR3 totals 12 residues. CDR1 is SGHRS and CDR2 is YFSETQ in the germline V gene. CDR3 nucleotides: TGCGCCAGCAGCGATCTACGGGACTTATGGTACTTC. Protein: CASSDLRDLWYF.

V and J are TRBV2 and TRBJ1-5; 8 bases fit TRBD1. V lost 7 bases to trimming and J lost 5 bases; unmatched junction nucleotides: 7. The CDR3 is 14 amino acids. Germline V CDR1 and CDR2: SNHLY, FYNNEI. As DNA, the CDR3 is TGTGCCAGCACTGACATACAGGGGGATCAGCCCCAGCATTTT. It codes for CASTDIQGDQPQHF.

The chain is built from TRBV4-3 and TRBJ1-1; 7 bases match TRBD1. The trim removed 0 bases at V and 3 bases at J, leaving 7 bases unmatched. The CDR3 is 16 amino acids. From germline, CDR1 is LGHNA and CDR2 YSLEER. DNA of the CDR3: TGCGCCAGCAGCCAAGATGCTGACAGGGAGTACACTGAAGCTTTCTTT. Translation gives CASSQDADREYTEAFF.

In DNA form, the CDR3 reads TGTGCCAGCAGCTTCGTTCGGACTAGCGTTACGGAGCTGTTTTTT. The encoded protein is CASSFVRTSVTELFF. The J gene is TRBJ2-2, the V gene TRBV7-9, with TRBD2 matching over 9 bases. Trimming cost V 3 bases and J 10 bases; bases outside gene matches: 9. The CDR3 extends over 15 amino acids. Germline V CDR1 and CDR2: SEHNR, FQNEAQ (reference sequence).

This clone was observed a handful of times. The rearrangement links TRBV6-6 to TRBJ2-2; no reliable D call. Trimming stripped 2 bases from V and 5 bases from J, with 3 bases between. There are 12 residues in the CDR3. CDR1 and CDR2 (germline): MNHNY, SVGAGI (reference sequence). CDR3 amino acids: CASSYQTGELFF. Here the CDR3 DNA reads TGTGCCAGCAGTTACCAGACCGGGGAGCTGTTTTTT.

This chain joins TRBV4-1 and TRBJ1-4, with a possible D match to TRBD1 (5 bases). CDR3 length: 15 residues. Germline V CDR1 and CDR2: MGHRA, YSYEKL. V lost 3 bases and J 8 bases, leaving 16 bases between the germline ends. The CDR3 sequence: CASSQVDLNREKLFF. The CDR3 DNA reads as TGCGCCAGCAGCCAGGTCGACCTAAACAGGGAAAAACTGTTTTTT.

The chain employs TRBV5-1 and TRBJ2-5; no firm D call. This CDR3 spans 14 amino acids. V lost 1 base and J lost 0, with 7 bases in between. In germline, CDR1 is SGHRS, CDR2 YFSETQ. In DNA form, the CDR3 reads TGCGCCAGCAGCTTGCTGACATACCAAGAGACCCAGTACTTC. Translated: CASSLLTYQETQYF. The full variable domain, its missing parts supplied by reference TRBV5-1 and TRBJ2-5, is KAGVTQTPRYLIKTRGQQVTLSCSPISGHRSVSWYQQTPGQGLQFLFEYFSETQRNKGNFPGRFSGRQFSNSRSEMNVSTLELGDSALYLCASSLLTYQETQYFGPGTRLLVL.

This clone was recorded only once. This chain connects TRBV2 to TRBJ2-5, with 7 bases matching TRBD1. After removal of 2 bases from V and 5 bases from J, the junction contained 8 bases not matched to a gene. The CDR3 has 15 residues. Germline lookup yields CDR1 SNHLY and CDR2 FYNNEI. The CDR3 bases are TGTGCCAGCAGTGAACAGACAGGGCCGGGGGAGACCCAGTACTTC. Amino acid sequence: CASSEQTGPGETQYF.

The V and J genes are TRBV14 and TRBJ2-1; possibly TRBD1 for D (5 bases). Trimming took off 1 base at V and 7 bases at J, with 11 bases between the two ends. Germline V gene data show CDR1 as SGHDN and CDR2 as FVKESK. The CDR3 spans 14 residues. DNA for the CDR3: TGTGCCAGCAGCCAAGCTTCAGGGTTTAATGAGCAGTTCTTC. Its translation: CASSQASGFNEQFF.

The chain links TRBV2 to TRBJ1-5; D gene unclear. Germline CDR1 and CDR2: SNHLY and FYNNEI. This CDR3 is 12 amino acids long. The V and J ends lost 2 bases and 9 bases respectively, with 8 bases between them. The CDR3, as DNA: TGTGCCAGCAGTGAACAAATCGGGCCCCAGCATTTT. Protein sequence: CASSEQIGPQHF.

J is TRBJ2-1 and V is TRBV7-3, with D possibly called TRBD1 or TRBD2 (6 bases each). Germline V CDR1 and CDR2: SGHTA, FQGTGA. V lost 5 bases, J lost 1 base, and 12 bases lay in between. This CDR3 is 15 amino acids long. The CDR3 loop reads CASSLRGTSYNEQFF. The CDR3 nucleotides are TGTGCCAGCAGCCTAAGGGGGACTTCCTACAATGAGCAGTTCTTC.

This chain uses TRBV2 with TRBJ2-1, with TRBD2 matching 10 bases. V lost 6 bases, J lost 1 base, and 12 bases stayed unmatched. Germline loops: CDR1 SNHLY, CDR2 FYNNEI. The CDR3 spans 18 residues. The DNA for the CDR3 is TGTGCCAGCAGGCCTAGCGGGAGTCGGGGGTGGTCCTACAATGAGCAGTTCTTC. The encoded protein is CASRPSGSRGWSYNEQFF.

V gene TRBV5-1 combines with J gene TRBJ1-3; D is unclear. V lost 4 bases, J lost 1 base, and 18 bases lay in between. CDR1 and CDR2 from the germline V gene are SGHRS and YFSETQ. The CDR3 spans 17 residues. The CDR3 DNA is TGCGCCAGCAGCGTGTTGGGGAGCCGTCGGTCTGGAAACACCATATATTTT. Residues: CASSVLGSRRSGNTIYF.

The rearrangement uses TRBV7-9 and TRBJ2-3; the D is unclear. Trimming pared 4 bases from V and 3 bases from J, leaving 14 bases between. Germline V gene data show CDR1 as SEHNR and CDR2 as FQNEAQ (reference sequence). The CDR3 totals 15 residues. The CDR3 coding sequence is TGTGCCAGCAGCTCCGGCCACTATTTAACAGATACGCAGTATTTT. This sequence encodes CASSSGHYLTDTQYF.

The chain links TRBV24-1 to TRBJ2-7, with 15 bases that match TRBD2. V gave up 7 bases and J gave up 5 bases; unmatched junction bases: 8. CDR1 is KGHDR and CDR2 is SFDVKD in the germline V gene. This CDR3 contains 16 residues. The CDR3 sequence: CATSQGLAGGIDEQYF. CDR3 DNA: TGTGCCACCAGCCAGGGACTAGCGGGAGGAATCGACGAGCAGTACTTC.

The chain employs TRBV5-6 and TRBJ2-7; D assignment may be TRBD1 or TRBD2 (5 bases each). Germline V gene sequence: CDR1 SGHDT, CDR2 YYEEEE. With 0 bases removed from V and 6 bases from J, the gap between germline ends came to 7 bases. This CDR3 spans 12 amino acids. CDR3 region: CASSLGGGEQYF. In DNA, the CDR3 is TGTGCCAGCAGCTTGGGTGGGGGCGAGCAGTACTTC.